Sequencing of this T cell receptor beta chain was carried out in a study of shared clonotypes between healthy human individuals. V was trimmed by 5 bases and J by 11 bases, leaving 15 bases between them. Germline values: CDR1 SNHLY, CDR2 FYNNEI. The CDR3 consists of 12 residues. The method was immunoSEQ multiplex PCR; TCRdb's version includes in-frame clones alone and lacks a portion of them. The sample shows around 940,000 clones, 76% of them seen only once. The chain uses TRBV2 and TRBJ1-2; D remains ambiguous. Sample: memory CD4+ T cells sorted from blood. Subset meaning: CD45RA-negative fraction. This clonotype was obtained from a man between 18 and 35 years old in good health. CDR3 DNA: TGTGCCAGCAGTCCCGAGGCCCGCCTTTACACCTTC. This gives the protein CASSPEARLYTF.